One sample yielded the 24 T cell receptor beta chains listed below, sequenced in a study of vaccination effects on CD4 cells after COVID-19. The data were produced by immunoSEQ multiplex PCR, yet TCRdb's version contains in-frame clones alone and is incomplete. The table has some 40,000 clones, approximately 78% seen once. These TCRs are of unknown antigen specificity. With the ViraFEST assay, the study expanded antigen-specific CD4+ T cells using viral peptide pools, then sequenced them. Scientists isolated CD4+ T cells after a roughly ten-day culture period ended. From March to December 2020, the person had a SARS-CoV-2 infection that was confirmed by PCR. Sample: CD4+ T cells from PBMCs cultured with HCoV-NL63 spike peptides, taken before COVID-19 vaccination. These receptors were taken from a human donor who had a prior SARS-CoV-2 infection.

This chain links TRBV5-5 with TRBJ2-7; D not resolved. Germline CDR1 reads SGHKS; CDR2 reads YYEKEE (reference sequence). V was shortened by 4 bases and J by 7 bases, with 12 bases between the two germline ends. The CDR3 extends over 12 amino acids. CDR3 protein: CASSPGFGEQYF. CDR3 nucleotides: TGTGCCAGCAGCCCCGGGTTTGGAGAGCAGTACTTC.

The chain combines TRBV5-1 with TRBJ2-7; 8 bases match TRBD1. V gave up 3 bases and J gave up 5 bases; unmatched junction bases: 4. There are 13 residues in the CDR3. Germline lookup yields CDR1 SGHRS and CDR2 YFSETQ. CDR3 region: CASSWTGSHEQYF. The CDR3 DNA sequence: TGCGCCAGCAGCTGGACAGGGTCCCACGAGCAGTACTTC.

The chain combines TRBV5-1 with TRBJ2-3, with D possibly matching TRBD2 (6 bases). The V end lost 0 bases, the J end lost 6 bases, and 14 bases lay between the germline ends. Germline V gene sequence: CDR1 SGHRS, CDR2 YFSETQ. CDR3 length equals 15 residues. In DNA form, the CDR3 reads TGCGCCAGCAGCTTGGCCGGGGGTGGGCGGGATACGCAGTATTTT. It encodes CASSLAGGGRDTQYF.

This clone was seen only a few times. The V and J genes are TRBV30 and TRBJ1-3; D ambiguous. Germline CDR1 GTSNPN, CDR2 SVGIG (reference sequence). V gave up 0 bases and J gave up 5 bases, with 8 bases separating them. This CDR3 region has 13 residues. CDR3: CAWSVNWRNTIYF. The CDR3 coding sequence is TGTGCCTGGAGTGTTAATTGGCGAAACACCATATATTTT.

This chain's CDR3 is CASSLVGRSYEQYF. CDR3 DNA sequence: TGTGCCAGCAGCTTGGTTGGCCGGTCCTACGAGCAGTACTTC. The rearrangement uses TRBV5-5 and TRBJ2-7; D not certain. Trimming pared 0 bases from V and 1 base from J, leaving 8 bases between. Germline V gene sequence: CDR1 SGHKS, CDR2 YYEKEE (reference sequence). The CDR3 extends over 14 amino acids.

This clone came up once. The genes are TRBV7-9 and TRBJ2-3; 7 nucleotides line up with TRBD2. Germline CDR1 SEHNR, CDR2 FQNEAQ (reference sequence). The J segment lost 4 bases and the V segment lost 5 bases, leaving 15 bases of the junction unmatched. This CDR3 is built from 17 residues. This CDR3 is CASSQKTGRGSADTQYF. Here the CDR3 DNA reads TGTGCCAGCAGCCAAAAGACGGGGAGGGGCTCCGCAGATACGCAGTATTTT.

The chain joins TRBV5-5 to TRBJ2-1, with 10 bases fitting TRBD2. The J segment lost 4 bases and the V segment lost 6 bases, leaving 7 bases of the junction unmatched. The CDR3 is 15 amino acids. CDR1 and CDR2 from the germline V gene are SGHKS and YYEKEE (reference sequence). CDR3 DNA sequence: TGTGCCAGCACAGCGGGACTAGCGACGTACAATGAGCAGTTCTTC. It encodes CASTAGLATYNEQFF.

This clone was observed a handful of times. The CDR3, as DNA: TGTGCCAGCAGCTTGGAAACGGGTCGGGGAAACACCATATATTTT. Protein product: CASSLETGRGNTIYF. The chain joins TRBV11-2 to TRBJ1-3; D remains ambiguous. The CDR3 consists of 15 residues. Germline CDR1 reads SGHAT; CDR2 reads FQNNGV. V was shortened by 3 bases and J by 4 bases, with 13 bases between the two germline ends. Looking up the rest from reference TRBV11-2 and TRBJ1-3 gives the full variable domain: EAGVAQSPRYKIIEKRQSVAFWCNPISGHATLYWYQQILGQGPKLLIQFQNNGVVDDSQLPKDRFSAERLKGVDSTLKIQPAKLEDSAVYLCASSLETGRGNTIYFGEGSWLTVV.

The V call is TRBV6-2 or TRBV6-3, the J call TRBJ2-7, with a possible D match to TRBD1 (6 bases). This CDR3 region has 14 residues. Germline V lookup: CDR1 MNHEY, CDR2 SVGEGT. Trimming pared 4 bases from V and 0 bases from J, leaving 10 bases between. The CDR3: CASSLGTSSYEQYF. CDR3 nucleotide sequence: TGTGCCAGCAGTTTAGGGACATCCTCCTACGAGCAGTACTTC.

This clone was counted between two and nine times. The chain recombines TRBV3-1 (or the pseudogene TRBV3-2) with TRBJ1-1; D not resolved. Germline loops: CDR1 LGHDT, CDR2 YNNKEL (reference sequence). The CDR3 covers 15 residues. The ends were cut back, 1 base at V and 1 base at J, with 10 bases in the middle. This CDR3 reads CASSQVQMGNTEAFF. CDR3 DNA sequence: TGTGCCAGCAGCCAAGTACAGATGGGGAACACTGAAGCTTTCTTT.

This rearrangement joins TRBV27 to TRBJ2-2, with 7 bases fitting TRBD2. This CDR3 contains 16 residues. In germline, CDR1 is MNHEY, CDR2 SMNVEV (reference sequence). The V and J ends lost 2 bases and 10 bases, in that order; junction bases with no gene match: 13. The CDR3 bases are TGTGCCAGCAGTTTAACAGGACTAGTCCGCCTGGAGGAGCTGTTTTTT. Encoded protein: CASSLTGLVRLEELFF.

This clone was observed a few times. The DNA of the CDR3 is TGTGCCAGTACTAGAGCGGGAGGGCCATTCACCGGGGAGCTGTTTTTT. The encoded protein is CASTRAGGPFTGELFF. The chain couples TRBV2 to TRBJ2-2; 10 bases are shared with TRBD2. The V gene end was trimmed by 9 bases and the J gene end by 4 bases; junction bases not matched to a gene: 11. This CDR3 has 16 amino acids. Germline loops: CDR1 SNHLY, CDR2 FYNNEI.

The chain combines TRBV14 with TRBJ2-2; 11 bases fit TRBD1. Germline V lookup: CDR1 SGHDN, CDR2 FVKESK. This CDR3 is 15 amino acids long. Trimming took 6 bases from V and 6 from J; bases not matched to a gene: 6. CDR3 DNA: TGTGCCAGCAGTTCCGGGACAGGGGGTCCCGGGGAGCTGTTTTTT. This codes for CASSSGTGGPGELFF. Full variable domain (rest looked up from reference TRBV14 and TRBJ2-2): EAGVTQFPSHSVIEKGQTVTLRCDPISGHDNLYWYRRVMGKEIKFLLHFVKESKQDESGMPNNRFLAERTGGTYSTLKVQPAELEDSGVYFCASSSGTGGPGELFFGEGSRLTVL.

The chain uses TRBV2 and TRBJ1-5, with a weak D call TRBD1 (5 bases). CDR1 and CDR2 (germline): SNHLY, FYNNEI. CDR3 length: 12 residues. The V and J ends lost 6 bases and 9 bases respectively, with 12 bases between them. CDR3 coding DNA: TGTGCCAGCAGGGGTGGGGGGGTGCCCCAGCATTTT. Protein product: CASRGGGVPQHF. The full variable domain, its missing parts supplied by reference TRBV2 and TRBJ1-5, is EPEVTQTPSHQVTQMGQEVILRCVPISNHLYFYWYRQILGQKVEFLVSFYNNEISEKSEIFDDQFSVERPDGSNFTLKIRSTKLEDSAMYFCASRGGGVPQHFGDGTRLSIL.

This CDR3 reads CASSFTGVSPLHF. The DNA for the CDR3 is TGTGCCAGCAGTTTCACAGGGGTTTCACCCCTCCACTTT. V is TRBV12-3 or TRBV12-4 and J is TRBJ1-6, with TRBD1 identical over 7 bases. The CDR3 contains 13 residues. Germline trimming cut 3 bases from V and 9 bases from J; bases unmatched to any gene: 2.

The gene calls are TRBV24-1 and TRBJ1-2; D might be TRBD1 (5 bases). The V end was cut by 2 bases, the J end by 2 bases, with 20 bases between. The V gene's germline CDR1 is KGHDR and CDR2 SFDVKD. The CDR3 extends over 18 amino acids. CDR3 bases: TGTGCCACCAGTGATTCCACAAAGGGACGATGGGGGAACTATGGCTACACCTTC. This encodes CATSDSTKGRWGNYGYTF.

The chain joins TRBV4-3 to TRBJ2-5; D might be TRBD1 (6 bases). Per germline, CDR1 LGHNA and CDR2 YSLEER. Trimming pared 0 bases from V and 5 bases from J, leaving 16 bases between. The CDR3 loop spans 16 amino acids. For the CDR3, the DNA is TGCGCCAGCAGCCAAGATAGGGGACAAAGGGGGGAGACCCAGTACTTC. Protein product: CASSQDRGQRGETQYF.

The V gene is TRBV20-1, the J gene TRBJ2-1, with D possibly TRBD1 on 6 matching bases. Trimming took 3 bases from V and 9 from J, leaving 18 bases between them. Germline CDR1 and CDR2: DFQATT and SNEGSKA (reference sequence). This CDR3 is 14 amino acids long. The CDR3 reads CSASSWGGRGEQFF. As DNA, the CDR3 is TGCAGTGCTAGTTCTTGGGGCGGCAGGGGTGAGCAGTTCTTC.

This clone was counted only a few times. The CDR3 loop reads CASSYGGAGQPQHF. CDR3 DNA: TGTGCCAGCAGTTACGGGGGGGCGGGGCAGCCCCAGCATTTT. V and J are TRBV6-6 and TRBJ1-5, with D possibly matching TRBD1 (6 bases). Trimming stripped 2 bases from V and 7 bases from J, with 12 bases between. This CDR3 has 14 residues. CDR1 and CDR2 (germline): MNHNY, SVGAGI (reference sequence).

The gene calls are TRBV5-6 and TRBJ1-3; no reliable D call. CDR3 length equals 16 residues. Germline lookup yields CDR1 SGHDT and CDR2 YYEEEE. The ends were cut back, 3 bases at V and 0 bases at J, with 13 bases in the middle. The CDR3 sequence: CASSSLYLDSGNTIYF. The CDR3 nucleotides are TGTGCCAGCAGCTCGTTGTATTTGGACTCTGGAAACACCATATATTTT.

Only one count was recorded for this clone. V and J are TRBV30 and TRBJ2-3; 8 bases agree with TRBD1. The V and J ends lost 0 bases and 3 bases, in that order; junction bases with no gene match: 5. Germline-derived CDR1 and CDR2 are GTSNPN and SVGIG (reference sequence). The CDR3 is 15 amino acids. The CDR3 bases are TGTGCCTGGAGTGTCGGCAGGGGGCAAACAGATACGCAGTATTTT. This gives the protein CAWSVGRGQTDTQYF.

This chain uses TRBV7-8 with TRBJ2-5; D remains ambiguous. In germline, CDR1 is SGHVS, CDR2 FQNEAQ. V was clipped by 2 bases and J by 5 bases, with 3 bases between them. The CDR3 consists of 11 residues. CDR3 amino acids: CASSLYETQYF. The CDR3 nucleotides read TGTGCCAGCAGCTTATACGAGACCCAGTACTTC.

This clone was seen a few times. The J gene is TRBJ1-2, the V gene TRBV6-5; 10 bases match TRBD1. This CDR3 is 14 amino acids long. In germline, CDR1 is MNHEY, CDR2 SVGAGI. V lost 2 bases, J lost 8 bases, and 5 bases stayed unmatched. The CDR3 here is CASSYQGQGEGYTF. The CDR3 DNA follows: TGTGCCAGCAGTTACCAAGGACAGGGGGAAGGCTACACCTTC.

The chain couples TRBV5-1 to TRBJ1-1; D gene uncertain. The germline V gene has CDR1 SGHRS and CDR2 YFSETQ. The CDR3 is 12 residues long. The V end was cut by 3 bases, the J end by 3 bases, with 6 bases between. CDR3 region: CASSWGDTEAFF. The CDR3 DNA reads TGCGCCAGCAGCTGGGGAGACACTGAAGCTTTCTTT.